Listed below are T cell receptor beta chains from one sample, sequenced in a study of T cells after posttransplantation cyclophosphamide. Sequencing was performed with immunoSEQ multiplex PCR; in TCRdb, only in-frame clones are kept and a portion is missing. The table records under 5,000 clones, around 72% of them present only once. Sequencing was performed on PBMCs, taken 362 days after allogeneic stem cell transplant with posttransplant cyclophosphamide. These receptors were obtained from a male patient aged 55 to 69 who received an allogeneic stem cell transplant from an unrelated donor, was CMV-positive, and had acute GVHD only. The graft donor may have given rise to some T cells. CDR3s include the opening cysteine and the closing phenylalanine or tryptophan. The D gene is left open where the match is weak. Part of the rows lack a size; the others show once, few, many or a class for expanded clones.

v_call	j_call	d_call	clone_size	cdr3_aa	cdr3_nt
TRBV19	TRBJ1-3	-	few	CASKRGPSSSGNTIYF	TGTGCCAGTAAGAGAGGGCCCTCGAGCTCTGGAAACACCATATATTTT
TRBV29-1	TRBJ2-1	TRBD1	-	CSAWDRGLNEQFF	TGCAGCGCCTGGGACAGGGGGTTGAATGAGCAGTTCTTC
TRBV5-1	TRBJ2-1	TRBD2	-	CASSPGLAENNEQFF	TGCGCCAGCAGCCCCGGACTAGCGGAAAACAATGAGCAGTTCTTC
TRBV18	TRBJ1-2	-	-	CASSPSTGTYGYTF	TGTGCCAGCTCACCTTCAACAGGGACGTATGGCTACACCTTC
TRBV7-9	TRBJ2-4	-	-	CASSQIGVVAKNIQYF	TGTGCCAGCAGCCAAATAGGGGTGGTGGCCAAAAACATTCAGTACTTC
TRBV2	TRBJ2-7	TRBD2	-	CASSEFGTRGEQYF	TGTGCCAGCAGTGAATTCGGGACTAGGGGCGAGCAGTACTTC
TRBV30	TRBJ1-1	TRBD1	-	CAWTRQGARAFF	TGTGCCTGGACTCGACAGGGGGCTAGGGCTTTCTTT
TRBV30	TRBJ1-1	-	-	CAWSVGRVGTEAFF	TGTGCCTGGAGCGTCGGCAGGGTGGGGACTGAAGCTTTCTTT
TRBV19	TRBJ2-2	-	once	CASSPSGTGELFF	TGTGCCAGTAGTCCCAGCGGCACCGGGGAGCTGTTTTTT
TRBV9	TRBJ1-3	TRBD1	-	CASSVGGTAGNTIYF	TGTGCCAGCAGCGTAGGTGGGACAGCTGGAAACACCATATATTTT
TRBV11-2	TRBJ2-3	-	-	CASSLQGWGSSTDTQYF	TGTGCCAGCAGCTTACAGGGGTGGGGGTCCAGCACAGATACGCAGTATTTT
TRBV6-1	TRBJ1-1	-	few	CASSEEGDTEAFF	TGTGCCAGCAGTGAAGAGGGGGACACTGAAGCTTTCTTT
TRBV29-1	TRBJ2-3	-	-	CSVAGAVTDTQYF	TGCAGCGTTGCAGGGGCTGTGACAGATACGCAGTATTTT
TRBV12-5	TRBJ2-1	TRBD2	large	CASGSPGEGNEQFF	TGTGCTAGTGGTTCCCCGGGGGAGGGAAATGAGCAGTTCTTC
TRBV7-2	TRBJ2-7	TRBD2	few	CASSLGGGSSYEQYF	TGTGCCAGCAGCTTGGGCGGGGGGAGCTCCTACGAGCAGTACTTC
TRBV9	TRBJ2-1	-	-	CASSVEEGEQFF	TGTGCCAGCAGCGTAGAGGAGGGTGAGCAGTTCTTC
TRBV5-8	TRBJ1-1	-	few	CASSFSRVMNTEAFF	TGTGCCAGCAGCTTTTCCCGCGTCATGAACACTGAAGCTTTCTTT
TRBV28	TRBJ2-7	TRBD2	-	CASSSSGTSDYEQYF	TGTGCCAGCAGTTCCTCCGGGACTAGCGACTACGAGCAGTACTTC
TRBV7-9	TRBJ2-1	-	-	CASSVEGNEQFF	TGTGCCAGCAGTGTTGAGGGTAATGAGCAGTTCTTC
TRBV7-6	TRBJ2-1	TRBD1	-	CASSLGADLTGGNEQFF	TGTGCCAGCAGCTTAGGGGCCGACTTAACAGGGGGCAATGAGCAGTTCTTC
TRBV6-6	TRBJ1-1	-	-	CASTMGRWNTEAFF	TGTGCCAGCACCATGGGGCGGTGGAACACTGAAGCTTTCTTT
TRBV5-4	TRBJ2-7	-	-	CASSLDPGQQSYEQYF	TGTGCCAGCAGCTTGGATCCAGGGCAGCAATCCTACGAGCAGTACTTC
TRBV7-3	TRBJ2-2	-	-	CASSWGGNTGELFF	TGTGCCAGCAGCTGGGGAGGGAACACCGGGGAGCTGTTTTTT
TRBV9	TRBJ2-7	TRBD1	-	CASSDNPGTEGYEQYF	TGTGCCAGCAGCGACAACCCAGGGACAGAGGGATACGAGCAGTACTTC
TRBV9	TRBJ2-1	TRBD2	-	CASSGPSGGAYNEQFF	TGTGCCAGCAGCGGACCTAGCGGGGGGGCCTACAATGAGCAGTTCTTC
TRBV28	TRBJ1-3	-	-	CASRRQSSGNTIYF	TGTGCCAGCAGACGACAGTCCTCTGGAAACACCATATATTTT
TRBV4-1	TRBJ2-7	TRBD2	-	CASSQALAGAISYEQYF	TGCGCCAGCAGCCAAGCGCTAGCGGGGGCGATCTCCTACGAGCAGTACTTC
TRBV30	TRBJ1-1	-	-	CAWNRPTEAFF	TGTGCCTGGAACAGGCCCACTGAAGCTTTCTTT
TRBV25-1	TRBJ1-4	TRBD1	-	CASSDQGANEKLFF	TGTGCCAGCAGTGACCAGGGGGCTAATGAAAAACTGTTTTTT
TRBV4-2	TRBJ2-1	-	-	CASSQDSGGSYNEQFF	TGTGCCAGCAGCCAGGATAGCGGAGGTTCCTACAATGAGCAGTTCTTC
TRBV9	TRBJ2-5	TRBD1	few	CASSPGQGARFETQYF	TGTGCCAGCAGCCCGGGACAGGGGGCAAGGTTTGAGACCCAGTACTTC
TRBV9	TRBJ2-2	TRBD1	-	CASSGGQKAGTGELFF	TGTGCCAGCAGCGGGGGACAGAAGGCGGGCACCGGGGAGCTGTTTTTT
TRBV7-2	TRBJ2-5	TRBD1	-	CASSGWTGDQETQYF	TGTGCCAGCAGCGGATGGACAGGGGACCAAGAGACCCAGTACTTC
TRBV6-1	TRBJ1-5	-	few	CASTSRVNQPQHF	TGTGCCAGCACTTCGCGGGTTAATCAGCCCCAGCATTTT
TRBV7-9	TRBJ1-5	TRBD1	-	CASSYGDRGDQPQHF	TGTGCCAGCAGCTACGGGGACAGGGGGGATCAGCCCCAGCATTTT
TRBV6-9	TRBJ1-2	TRBD1	few	CASSQGQGVFGYTF	TGTGCCAGCAGTCAGGGACAGGGGGTTTTTGGCTACACCTTC
TRBV6-5	TRBJ2-7	-	-	CASSYRQGLREQYF	TGTGCCAGCAGTTACCGGCAGGGCCTTCGCGAGCAGTACTTC
TRBV7-2	TRBJ2-4	-	-	CASSRRTGGGDIQYF	TGTGCCAGCAGCCGCAGGACTGGCGGAGGGGACATTCAGTACTTC
TRBV4-1	TRBJ2-7	TRBD2	-	CASSQGTSGGAYEQYF	TGCGCCAGCAGCCAGGGGACTAGCGGGGGGGCCTACGAGCAGTACTTC
TRBV9	TRBJ2-7	-	-	CASSVVGRGEQYF	TGTGCCAGCAGCGTAGTCGGGAGAGGGGAGCAGTACTTC
TRBV7-2	TRBJ2-3	-	-	CASSLLASPHRPDTQYF	TGTGCCAGCAGCTTATTAGCTAGCCCTCACCGCCCAGATACGCAGTATTTT
TRBV6-6	TRBJ2-7	-	-	CASSYRLYEQYF	TGTGCCAGCAGCTACAGACTCTACGAGCAGTACTTC
TRBV9	TRBJ1-3	-	-	CASSRTGIGNTIYF	TGTGCCAGCAGCAGAACAGGGATAGGAAACACCATATATTTT
TRBV13	TRBJ2-1	-	-	CASSLRDRQFF	TGTGCCAGCAGCTTACGAGACAGGCAGTTCTTC
TRBV2	TRBJ1-4	-	-	CASNRDATNEKLFF	TGTGCCAGCAACAGGGATGCGACTAATGAAAAACTGTTTTTT
TRBV28	TRBJ2-7	TRBD1	-	CASKLGTGGDEQYF	TGTGCCAGCAAGCTCGGGACAGGGGGCGACGAGCAGTACTTC
TRBV7-2	TRBJ2-7	-	-	CASSLENSYYEQYF	TGTGCCAGCAGCTTAGAGAACAGTTACTACGAGCAGTACTTC
TRBV7-8	TRBJ2-2	TRBD1	-	CASSPARDRPGELFF	TGTGCCAGCAGCCCCGCCCGGGACAGACCCGGGGAGCTGTTTTTT
TRBV5-4	TRBJ2-2	TRBD1	-	CASNDRVGGELFF	TGTGCCAGTAATGACAGGGTCGGCGGGGAGCTGTTTTTT
TRBV5-6	TRBJ1-1	-	-	CASSVDRLNTEAFF	TGTGCCAGCAGCGTTGACAGGCTGAACACTGAAGCTTTCTTT
TRBV2	TRBJ1-1	TRBD1	few	CASSTRQGGIVAFF	TGTGCCAGCAGCACCAGACAGGGAGGTATCGTCGCTTTCTTT
TRBV4-2	TRBJ1-5	TRBD1	-	CASSQSTGAGQPQHF	TGTGCCAGCAGCCAGTCTACAGGGGCGGGTCAGCCCCAGCATTTT
TRBV5-8	TRBJ2-1	TRBD2	few	CASSKRTSSYNEQFF	TGTGCCAGCAGCAAAAGGACTAGCTCCTACAATGAGCAGTTCTTC